The table lists the clone carrying this T cell receptor (beta chain) with a few counts. What it binds is not known. This record comes from a study of CD8 T cells in Susac syndrome. With random hexamers, reverse transcription was performed on about 0.45 to 1 ug of RNA. From the immunoSEQ multiplex PCR reads, TCRdb called clonotypes with MiXCR, one entry per CDR3 protein. The table includes 250,000 to 300,000 distinct CDR3 sequences, about 88% detected once. V gave up 1 base and J gave up 3 bases, with 10 bases separating them. Germline-derived CDR1 and CDR2 are LGHNA and YSLEER. CDR3 length: 14 residues. General study points: Acknowledgment was made by the study that its TCR sequencing and HLA analysis involved a relatively small number of individuals.

TCR beta sequencing covered blood CD8+ and CD4+ T cells. Included as multiple sclerosis controls were treatment-naive patients who had stable or active relapsing-remitting disease. The J gene is TRBJ2-7, the V gene TRBV4-3; D call uncertain. The origin of this receptor is a human donor with multiple sclerosis. The sample was CD8+ T cells from PBMCs. CDR3 in DNA: TGCGCCAGCAGCCAAGGGACGGTCGGCTACGAGCAGTACTTC. It is translated as CASSQGTVGYEQYF.